This TCR beta chain was identified during a study of T cells after yellow fever vaccination. As for the study in general: Each low-cell-number fraction was prepared by means of SMART-Seq v4 Ultra Low Input.

TCR cDNA was made by 5'RACE template switching, adding a universal primer site and UMIs. MiXCR, applied by TCRdb to the 5' RACE reads, yields one record per CDR3 protein. The sample includes 400,000 or so distinct CDR3 sequences, around 10% of them seen just once. The sample holds a few counts of this clonotype. The sample here was PBMCs, taken on the day of the first yellow fever vaccination. The sequence derives from a young man who received the YFV17D yellow fever vaccine.

The CDR3, as DNA: TGTGCCAGCAGCCAAAGACAGGGAGTTTCGACTGAAGCTTTCTTT. It encodes CASSQRQGVSTEAFF. The chain links TRBV5-4 to TRBJ1-1; 7 bases fit TRBD1. Germline CDR1 is SGHNT and CDR2 is YYREEE (reference sequence). This CDR3 is built from 15 residues. V gave up 4 bases and J gave up 5 bases; unmatched junction bases: 11.